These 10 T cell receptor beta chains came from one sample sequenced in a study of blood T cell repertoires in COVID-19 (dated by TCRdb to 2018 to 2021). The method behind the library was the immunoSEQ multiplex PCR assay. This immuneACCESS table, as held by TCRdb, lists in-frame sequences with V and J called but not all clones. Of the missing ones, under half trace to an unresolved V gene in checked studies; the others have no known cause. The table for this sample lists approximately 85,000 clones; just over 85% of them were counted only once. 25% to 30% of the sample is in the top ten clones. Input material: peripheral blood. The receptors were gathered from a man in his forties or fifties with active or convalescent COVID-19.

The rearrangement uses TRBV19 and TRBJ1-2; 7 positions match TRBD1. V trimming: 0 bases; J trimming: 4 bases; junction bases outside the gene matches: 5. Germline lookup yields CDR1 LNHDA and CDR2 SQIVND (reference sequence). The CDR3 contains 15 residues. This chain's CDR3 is CASSIERQGFYGYTF. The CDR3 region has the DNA TGTGCCAGTAGTATAGAGCGACAGGGTTTCTATGGCTACACCTTC.

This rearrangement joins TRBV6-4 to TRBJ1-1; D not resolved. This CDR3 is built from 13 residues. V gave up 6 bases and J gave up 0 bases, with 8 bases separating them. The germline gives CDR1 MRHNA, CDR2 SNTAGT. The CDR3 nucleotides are TGTGCCAGCAGCCGTACAGTGAACACTGAAGCTTTCTTT. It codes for CASSRTVNTEAFF.

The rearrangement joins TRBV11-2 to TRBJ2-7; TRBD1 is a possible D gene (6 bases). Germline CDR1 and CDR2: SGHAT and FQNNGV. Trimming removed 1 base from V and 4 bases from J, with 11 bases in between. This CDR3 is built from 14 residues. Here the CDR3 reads CASSLALQGYEQYF. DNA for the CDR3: TGTGCCAGCAGCTTAGCCCTACAGGGTTACGAGCAGTACTTC.

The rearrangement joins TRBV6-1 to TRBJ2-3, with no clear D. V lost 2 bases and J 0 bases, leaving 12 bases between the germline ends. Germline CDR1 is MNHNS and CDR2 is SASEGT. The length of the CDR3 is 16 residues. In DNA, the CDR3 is TGTGCCAGCAGTGAAATCGCAGATCCTAGCACAGATACGCAGTATTTT. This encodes CASSEIADPSTDTQYF.

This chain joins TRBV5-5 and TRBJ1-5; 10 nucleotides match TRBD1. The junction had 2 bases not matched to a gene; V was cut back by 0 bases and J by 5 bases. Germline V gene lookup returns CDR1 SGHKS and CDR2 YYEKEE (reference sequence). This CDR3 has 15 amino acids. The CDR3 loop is CASSLGTGGDQPQHF. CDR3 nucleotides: TGTGCCAGCAGCTTGGGGACAGGGGGGGATCAGCCCCAGCATTTT.

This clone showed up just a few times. CDR3 DNA sequence: TGTGCCAGCAGCTTGGTGGGACTAGCGGGACAAGAGACCCAGTACTTC. This translates into CASSLVGLAGQETQYF. The rearrangement joins TRBV5-4 to TRBJ2-5, with 13 bases matching TRBD2. The CDR3 covers 16 residues. The V segment lost 0 bases and the J segment 2 bases; nucleotides outside the gene matches: 1. Per the germline V gene, CDR1 is SGHNT and CDR2 is YYREEE (reference sequence).

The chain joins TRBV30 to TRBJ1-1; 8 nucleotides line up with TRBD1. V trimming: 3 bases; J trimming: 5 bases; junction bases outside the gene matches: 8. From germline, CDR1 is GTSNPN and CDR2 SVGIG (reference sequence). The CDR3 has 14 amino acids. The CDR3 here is CAWRTQGARTEAFF. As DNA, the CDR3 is TGTGCCTGGAGGACGCAGGGGGCGCGTACTGAAGCTTTCTTT.

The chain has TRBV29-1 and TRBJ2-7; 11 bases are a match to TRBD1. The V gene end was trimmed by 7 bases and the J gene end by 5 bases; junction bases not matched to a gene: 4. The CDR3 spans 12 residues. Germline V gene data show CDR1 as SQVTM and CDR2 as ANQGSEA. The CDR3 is CSGSGQGDEQYF. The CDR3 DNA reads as TGCAGCGGTTCGGGACAGGGGGACGAGCAGTACTTC.

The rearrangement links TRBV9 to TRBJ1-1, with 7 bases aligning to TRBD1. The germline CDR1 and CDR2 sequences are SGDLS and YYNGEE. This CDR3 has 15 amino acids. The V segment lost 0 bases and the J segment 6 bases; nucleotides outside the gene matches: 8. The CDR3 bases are TGTGCCAGCAGCGTAGTGGAGGGGGCTACGGCTGAAGCTTTCTTT. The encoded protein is CASSVVEGATAEAFF. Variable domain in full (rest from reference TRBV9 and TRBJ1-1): DSGVTQTPKHLITATGQRVTLRCSPRSGDLSVYWYQQSLDQGLQFLIQYYNGEERAKGNILERFSAQQFPDLHSELNLSSLELGDSALYFCASSVVEGATAEAFFGQGTRLTVV.

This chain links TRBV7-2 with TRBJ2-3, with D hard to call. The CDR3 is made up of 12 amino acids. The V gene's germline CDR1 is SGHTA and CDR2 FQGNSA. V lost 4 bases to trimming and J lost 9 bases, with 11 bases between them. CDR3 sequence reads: CASSSSPETQYF. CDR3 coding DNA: TGTGCCAGCAGCTCTTCTCCGGAGACGCAGTATTTT.